This TCR beta chain was identified during a study of vaccination effects on CD4 cells after COVID-19. Libraries were prepared by immunoSEQ multiplex PCR; TCRdb keeps only in-frame clonotypes and omits some of them. The table lists 55,000 to 90,000 clones, under 85% of them singletons. Only a few counts were recorded for this clone. The antigen remains undetermined. The ends lost 9 bases at V and 3 bases at J; junction bases unmatched: 11. The germline V gene encodes CDR1 LNHDA and CDR2 SQIVND (reference sequence). The CDR3 is 15 amino acids. Expansion of antigen-specific CD4+ T cells with viral peptide pools was carried out by the ViraFEST assay before sequencing. Culture proceeded for more than 8 days, and CD4+ T cells were then isolated. SARS-CoV-2 infection was confirmed by PCR in the person between March and December 2020. Serving as the negative control culture was a pool of HIV-1 Nef peptides.

This chain connects TRBV19 to TRBJ2-1; TRBD2 agrees at 7 bases. The starting material was CD4+ T cells from PBMCs cultured with HIV peptides, obtained before COVID-19 vaccination. Subset meaning: HIV-1 Nef peptide pool negative control/reference culture. The origin of this receptor is a human donor who had a prior SARS-CoV-2 infection. CDR3 DNA: TGTGCCAGCCTACCCCGGGGAGGGCTCTACAATGAGCAGTTCTTC. It is translated as CASLPRGGLYNEQFF.